The source of this T cell receptor (delta chain) is a study of Vδ1+ human thymocytes. Study results and caveats: In the thymus, TRG and TRD repertoires looked highly polyclonal with Gaussian CDR3 lengths.

This clone has a handful of counts. What it binds is unknown. With V trimmed by 3 bases and J by 0 bases, 12 bases remained unmatched. The V gene's germline CDR1 is TSWWSYY and CDR2 QGS. The CDR3 runs to 18 residues. Alphabeta T cells were depleted, then CD3+ Vdelta1+ Vdelta2- thymocytes were FACS-sorted. RNA was extracted from the cells and then reverse transcribed. Multiplex PCR used pooled V-gene forward primers and a constant-region reverse primer to amplify CDR3s. TCRdb applied CATT to the multiplex PCR reads for clone calling. Here the sample spans more than 50,000 delta-chain clones, about 15% being singletons.

The chain has TRDV1 and TRDJ1; 8 bases agree with TRDD3. The sequenced sample consisted of Vdelta1+ gamma-delta thymocytes from the thymus. Noted subset: FACS-sorted CD3+ TCRalphabeta- TCRVdelta1+ TCRVdelta2- thymocytes. The sequence derives from a girl under three years old who had congenital heart surgery. CDR3 nucleotides: TGTGCTCTTGGGGAGGCTACGTGCTGGGGGAACGACACCGATAAACTCATCTTT. Translated, it gives CALGEATCWGNDTDKLIF.